This TCR beta chain comes out of a study of cytomegalovirus exposure and HLA in healthy donors. For the study at large: The same platform was used for the roughly 130 validation repertoires and the approximately 670 first-cohort repertoires, a later analysis reported.

CDR1 and CDR2 from the germline V gene are SGHNT and YYREEE (reference sequence). The CDR3 length is 15 residues. Trimming removed 5 bases from V and 4 bases from J, with 18 bases in between. Assay: immunoSEQ multiplex PCR; the TCRdb copy retains only in-frame clones and omits some. The repertoire consists of about 280,000 clones, with 88% occurring once and the leading ten covering about 0.99%. Findings and limits, study-wide: Generally TCR sequences proved uncommon, though certain public TCRs appeared in numerous donors. The TCR clusters that emerged in the first cohort tended, a later analysis found, to co-occur in the 120 validation repertoires.

A remark on this clone: Its antigen is not known.

This receptor was obtained from a woman in her late teens or twenties in good health and CMV-seronegative. This sequence joins TRBV5-4 and TRBJ1-2; D gene uncertain. Sequenced: PBMCs. In DNA form, the CDR3 reads TGTGCCAGCAGTCATTCACCGGACGGGAGCTATGGCTACACCTTC. Protein sequence: CASSHSPDGSYGYTF.